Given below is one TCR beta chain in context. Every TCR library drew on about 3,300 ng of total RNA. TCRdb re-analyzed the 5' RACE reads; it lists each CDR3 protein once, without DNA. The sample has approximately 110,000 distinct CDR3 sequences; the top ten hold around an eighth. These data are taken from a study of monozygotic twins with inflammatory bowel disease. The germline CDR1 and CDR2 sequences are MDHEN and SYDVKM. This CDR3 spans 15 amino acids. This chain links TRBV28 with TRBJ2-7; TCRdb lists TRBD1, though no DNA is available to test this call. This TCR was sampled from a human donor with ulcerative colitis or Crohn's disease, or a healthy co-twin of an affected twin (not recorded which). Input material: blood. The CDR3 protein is CASSSQGIGSYEQYF.